These T cell receptor beta chains were read from a single sample in a study of siplizumab effects on memory and regulatory T cells. Assay used: immunoSEQ multiplex PCR; TCRdb lists only in-frame clones, some missing. The sample holds 85,000 to 95,000 clones, approximately 95% seen once. Sequenced: non-Treg CD4+ T cells sorted from blood. These TCRs come from a human donor in good health. The CDR3 runs from the conserved cysteine through the conserved F or W. Each record gives: D gene, J gene, V gene, clone size, CDR3 protein, CDR3 DNA. D genes are given only for firm matches. Rows give clone size only sometimes, using once, few, many, or a class for an expanded clone.

D gene: NA; J gene: TRBJ1-6; V gene: TRBV30; clone size: once; CDR3 protein: CAWSVGKGTLHF; CDR3 DNA: TGTGCCTGGAGTGTAGGGAAAGGAACCCTCCACTTT
D gene: NA; J gene: TRBJ1-1; V gene: TRBV6-5; clone size: NA; CDR3 protein: CASSYRLNTEAFF; CDR3 DNA: TGTGCCAGCAGTTACCGCCTGAACACTGAAGCTTTCTTT
D gene: TRBD2; J gene: TRBJ2-7; V gene: TRBV14; clone size: NA; CDR3 protein: CASSQGTRAGGYEQYF; CDR3 DNA: TGTGCCAGCAGCCAAGGGACGCGAGCGGGAGGCTACGAGCAGTACTTC
D gene: NA; J gene: TRBJ1-2; V gene: TRBV6-1; clone size: NA; CDR3 protein: CASSEGGSGLISYGYTF; CDR3 DNA: TGTGCCAGCAGCGAAGGGGGATCAGGGCTTATTAGCTATGGCTACACCTTC
D gene: NA; J gene: TRBJ1-2; V gene: TRBV6-1; clone size: NA; CDR3 protein: CASRVGRSRGYTF; CDR3 DNA: TGTGCCAGTCGGGTTGGCAGATCTAGGGGCTACACCTTC
D gene: NA; J gene: TRBJ1-1; V gene: TRBV2; clone size: once; CDR3 protein: CASSDRGLGTEAFF; CDR3 DNA: TGTGCCAGCAGTGATCGAGGGTTGGGCACTGAAGCTTTCTTT
D gene: TRBD1; J gene: TRBJ1-2; V gene: TRBV4-1; clone size: NA; CDR3 protein: CASSPGQGESWGYTF; CDR3 DNA: TGCGCCAGCAGCCCCGGACAGGGAGAGTCGTGGGGCTACACCTTC
D gene: TRBD1; J gene: TRBJ2-7; V gene: TRBV30; clone size: NA; CDR3 protein: CAWWQGASYEQYF; CDR3 DNA: TGTGCCTGGTGGCAGGGGGCATCCTACGAGCAGTACTTC
D gene: NA; J gene: TRBJ2-3; V gene: TRBV27; clone size: NA; CDR3 protein: CASSYGFRTDTQYF; CDR3 DNA: TGTGCCAGCAGTTACGGATTCCGCACAGATACGCAGTATTTT
D gene: NA; J gene: TRBJ1-1; V gene: TRBV5-6; clone size: once; CDR3 protein: CASSRKGRGEGTEAFF; CDR3 DNA: TGTGCCAGCAGCCGAAAAGGCCGGGGAGAAGGGACTGAAGCTTTCTTT
D gene: NA; J gene: TRBJ1-2; V gene: TRBV21-1; clone size: NA; CDR3 protein: CASSKGERGNYGYTF; CDR3 DNA: TGTGCCAGCAGCAAAGGGGAGAGGGGCAACTATGGCTACACCTTC
D gene: TRBD1; J gene: TRBJ1-5; V gene: TRBV27; clone size: NA; CDR3 protein: CASRGGTGVPQPQHF; CDR3 DNA: TGTGCCAGCAGGGGGGGAACAGGGGTCCCTCAGCCCCAGCATTTT
D gene: NA; J gene: TRBJ2-2; V gene: TRBV7-3; clone size: NA; CDR3 protein: CASSLGGQNTGELFF; CDR3 DNA: TGTGCCAGCAGCTTGGGGGGACAGAACACCGGGGAGCTGTTTTTT
D gene: NA; J gene: TRBJ1-2; V gene: TRBV11-2; clone size: NA; CDR3 protein: CASSLVAGTGGYTF; CDR3 DNA: TGTGCCAGCAGCTTAGTGGCCGGTACGGGGGGCTACACCTTC
D gene: NA; J gene: TRBJ2-7; V gene: TRBV6-1; clone size: NA; CDR3 protein: CASSESWTYEQYF; CDR3 DNA: TGTGCCAGCAGTGAATCCTGGACCTACGAGCAGTACTTC
D gene: NA; J gene: TRBJ2-2; V gene: TRBV4-1; clone size: NA; CDR3 protein: CASSQVRQNTGELFF; CDR3 DNA: TGCGCCAGCAGCCAAGTTCGGCAGAACACCGGGGAGCTGTTTTTT
D gene: NA; J gene: TRBJ1-1; V gene: TRBV5-1; clone size: NA; CDR3 protein: CASNRISGLGGTTEAFF; CDR3 DNA: TGCGCCAGCAATAGGATTTCGGGGCTCGGGGGGACCACTGAAGCTTTCTTT
D gene: NA; J gene: TRBJ2-5; V gene: TRBV7-6; clone size: NA; CDR3 protein: CASSSHISVETQYF; CDR3 DNA: TGTGCCAGCAGCTCCCACATTTCTGTAGAGACCCAGTACTTC
D gene: TRBD1; J gene: TRBJ1-2; V gene: TRBV5-4; clone size: NA; CDR3 protein: CASSTTGYYGYTF; CDR3 DNA: TGTGCCAGCAGCACGACAGGGTACTATGGCTACACCTTC
D gene: TRBD1; J gene: TRBJ1-4; V gene: TRBV19; clone size: NA; CDR3 protein: CASNPGQGKSVTNEKLFF; CDR3 DNA: TGTGCCAGTAACCCGGGACAGGGTAAATCTGTAACTAATGAAAAACTGTTTTTT
D gene: TRBD1; J gene: TRBJ2-2; V gene: TRBV10-3; clone size: NA; CDR3 protein: CAIRGSGQGASAGELFF; CDR3 DNA: TGTGCCATCAGGGGGAGTGGCCAGGGGGCTTCGGCCGGGGAGCTGTTTTTT
D gene: NA; J gene: TRBJ2-3; V gene: TRBV6-1; clone size: NA; CDR3 protein: CASSDDIYRTDTQYF; CDR3 DNA: TGTGCCAGCAGCGACGACATATATCGCACAGATACGCAGTATTTT
D gene: NA; J gene: TRBJ2-3; V gene: TRBV14; clone size: NA; CDR3 protein: CASSQDWVGDTQYF; CDR3 DNA: TGTGCCAGCAGCCAAGACTGGGTTGGCGATACGCAGTATTTT
D gene: NA; J gene: TRBJ2-7; V gene: TRBV19; clone size: NA; CDR3 protein: CASSFSGLAIENEQYF; CDR3 DNA: TGTGCCAGTAGTTTTTCGGGACTCGCCATTGAGAACGAGCAGTACTTC
D gene: NA; J gene: TRBJ1-2; V gene: TRBV4-1; clone size: NA; CDR3 protein: CASSQGAVSRGGGYTF; CDR3 DNA: TGCGCCAGCAGCCAAGGGGCCGTGAGCAGGGGTGGTGGCTACACCTTC
D gene: TRBD1; J gene: TRBJ2-1; V gene: TRBV7-8; clone size: NA; CDR3 protein: CASSFYGTGRNEQFF; CDR3 DNA: TGTGCCAGCAGCTTCTACGGGACAGGGAGGAATGAGCAGTTCTTC
D gene: NA; J gene: TRBJ2-7; V gene: TRBV6-6; clone size: NA; CDR3 protein: CASSPYVSYEQYF; CDR3 DNA: TGTGCCAGCAGCCCATATGTATCCTACGAGCAGTACTTC
D gene: NA; J gene: TRBJ1-5; V gene: TRBV7-2; clone size: NA; CDR3 protein: CASSPTGPNQPQHF; CDR3 DNA: TGTGCCAGCAGCCCGACGGGCCCCAATCAGCCCCAGCATTTT
D gene: NA; J gene: TRBJ2-5; V gene: TRBV5-1; clone size: NA; CDR3 protein: CASSLRQGQQETQYF; CDR3 DNA: TGCGCCAGCAGCTTGCGTCAGGGCCAGCAAGAGACCCAGTACTTC
D gene: NA; J gene: TRBJ1-3; V gene: TRBV23-1; clone size: NA; CDR3 protein: CASSRSSGLSGNTIYF; CDR3 DNA: TGCGCCAGCAGTCGCTCTAGCGGCCTCTCTGGAAACACCATATATTTT
D gene: NA; J gene: TRBJ2-7; V gene: TRBV11-2; clone size: NA; CDR3 protein: CASSLQGQGYEQYF; CDR3 DNA: TGTGCCAGCAGCTTACAGGGCCAGGGATACGAGCAGTACTTC
D gene: NA; J gene: TRBJ2-2; V gene: TRBV15; clone size: NA; CDR3 protein: CATSRGGTGELFF; CDR3 DNA: TGTGCCACCAGCAGAGGTGGTACCGGGGAGCTGTTTTTT
D gene: TRBD1; J gene: TRBJ1-2; V gene: TRBV6-1; clone size: NA; CDR3 protein: CASSEDRNYGYTF; CDR3 DNA: TGCGCCAGCAGTGAGGACAGGAACTATGGCTACACCTTC
D gene: TRBD1; J gene: TRBJ1-1; V gene: TRBV10-3; clone size: once; CDR3 protein: CATGTTGAIAEAFF; CDR3 DNA: TGTGCCACCGGTACGACAGGGGCAATAGCTGAAGCTTTCTTT
D gene: NA; J gene: TRBJ2-2; V gene: TRBV29-1; clone size: once; CDR3 protein: CSVWLGWTGELFF; CDR3 DNA: TGCAGCGTTTGGTTGGGTTGGACCGGGGAGCTGTTTTTT
D gene: NA; J gene: TRBJ2-1; V gene: TRBV6-6; clone size: NA; CDR3 protein: CASSSAWGRDQFF; CDR3 DNA: TGTGCCAGCAGTTCTGCGTGGGGGCGGGATCAGTTCTTC
D gene: NA; J gene: TRBJ1-2; V gene: TRBV9; clone size: NA; CDR3 protein: CASSVDRSIPGGHGYTF; CDR3 DNA: TGTGCCAGCAGCGTAGATCGATCAATCCCGGGGGGGCATGGCTACACCTTC
D gene: NA; J gene: TRBJ1-2; V gene: TRBV6-5; clone size: NA; CDR3 protein: CASSYWPNDYGYTF; CDR3 DNA: TGTGCCAGCAGTTACTGGCCGAACGACTATGGCTACACCTTC
D gene: NA; J gene: TRBJ1-1; V gene: TRBV4-2; clone size: NA; CDR3 protein: CASSQEPGGREAEAFF; CDR3 DNA: TGTGCCAGCAGCCAAGAACCGGGTGGCAGGGAGGCTGAAGCTTTCTTT
D gene: NA; J gene: TRBJ2-2; V gene: TRBV5-1; clone size: NA; CDR3 protein: CASSGGTYTGELFF; CDR3 DNA: TGCGCCAGCAGCGGAGGGACTTACACCGGGGAGCTGTTTTTT
D gene: NA; J gene: TRBJ1-6; V gene: TRBV7-9; clone size: NA; CDR3 protein: CASSLLGSMSPLHF; CDR3 DNA: TGTGCCAGCAGCTTATTAGGCAGTATGTCACCCCTCCACTTT
D gene: TRBD1; J gene: TRBJ2-5; V gene: TRBV19; clone size: NA; CDR3 protein: CASKEPGQKETQYF; CDR3 DNA: TGTGCCAGTAAAGAGCCGGGACAGAAAGAGACCCAGTACTTC
D gene: NA; J gene: TRBJ2-1; V gene: TRBV5-1; clone size: few; CDR3 protein: CASSPNRDIPYNEQFF; CDR3 DNA: TGCGCCAGCAGCCCGAACCGGGACATACCCTACAATGAGCAGTTCTTC
D gene: TRBD1; J gene: TRBJ1-4; V gene: TRBV2; clone size: NA; CDR3 protein: CASSEADRGHEKLFF; CDR3 DNA: TGTGCCAGCAGTGAAGCCGACAGGGGGCATGAAAAACTGTTTTTT
D gene: TRBD1; J gene: TRBJ1-5; V gene: TRBV19; clone size: NA; CDR3 protein: CASSTPDRGQGNQPQHF; CDR3 DNA: TGTGCCAGTAGTACCCCGGACAGGGGGCAAGGCAATCAGCCCCAGCATTTT
D gene: TRBD2; J gene: TRBJ2-3; V gene: TRBV5-1; clone size: NA; CDR3 protein: CASSLGGRVTDTQYF; CDR3 DNA: TGCGCCAGCAGCTTAGGCGGGAGGGTCACAGATACGCAGTATTTT
D gene: TRBD1; J gene: TRBJ1-1; V gene: TRBV14; clone size: NA; CDR3 protein: CASSRDRLSAFF; CDR3 DNA: TGTGCCAGCAGTAGGGACAGGTTGTCAGCTTTCTTT
D gene: TRBD1; J gene: TRBJ2-1; V gene: TRBV5-4; clone size: NA; CDR3 protein: CASSRRDRAGDEQFF; CDR3 DNA: TGTGCCAGCAGCCGCCGGGACAGGGCCGGGGATGAGCAGTTCTTC
D gene: NA; J gene: TRBJ2-7; V gene: TRBV6-1; clone size: NA; CDR3 protein: CASSGTSSYEQYF; CDR3 DNA: TGTGCCAGCAGTGGGACAAGCTCCTACGAGCAGTACTTC
D gene: NA; J gene: TRBJ1-4; V gene: TRBV5-8; clone size: NA; CDR3 protein: CASSLGGRDDEKLFF; CDR3 DNA: TGTGCCAGCAGCTTGGGTGGCAGAGATGATGAAAAACTGTTTTTT
D gene: NA; J gene: TRBJ2-1; V gene: TRBV6-1; clone size: NA; CDR3 protein: CARAVSVGNEQFF; CDR3 DNA: TGTGCCAGAGCGGTTTCTGTGGGTAATGAGCAGTTCTTC